This entry lists 30 T cell receptor beta chains sequenced from one sample in a study of blood T cells in healthy people across ages. Primed by a sample-barcoded 5' primer and a J-beta primer mix, a second PCR proceeded for about 7 to 11 cycles. TCRdb re-analysed the 5' RACE reads in MiXCR, keeping a single row per CDR3 protein. The data show 900,000 to 950,000 distinct CDR3 sequences, around 29% seen once. The sample also formed part of further work on T cells of mothers and their children.

The sample comprised blood. Source of these receptors: a woman aged 40 to 50 in good health.

This clonotype was observed many times. The DNA for the CDR3 is TGTGCCAGCAGTTTTGGCAGGGACAGGGGTCTCTATGGCTACACCTTC. This translates into CASSFGRDRGLYGYTF. The genes are TRBV12-3 or TRBV12-4 and TRBJ1-2, with 10 bases fitting TRBD1. After removal of 3 bases from V and 4 bases from J, the junction contained 8 bases not matched to a gene. The CDR3 covers 16 residues.

This chain uses TRBV18 with TRBJ2-7; weak D call: TRBD2 (7 bases). Germline V CDR1 and CDR2: KGHSH, LQKENI. The CDR3 totals 15 residues. Trimming cost V 2 bases and J 5 bases, with 16 bases left between them. DNA of the CDR3: TGTGCCAGCTCACCAACGGGGGGCTATACGGACGAGCAGTACTTC. This sequence encodes CASSPTGGYTDEQYF. The full variable domain, with the rest looked up from reference TRBV18 and TRBJ2-7, is NAGVMQNPRHLVRRRGQEARLRCSPMKGHSHVYWYRQLPEEGLKFMVYLQKENIIDESGMPKERFSAEFPKEGPSILRIQQVVRGDSAAYFCASSPTGGYTDEQYFGPGTRLTVT.

The chain is built from TRBV20-1 and TRBJ2-4; D might be TRBD1 (5 bases). This CDR3 region has 10 residues. Germline values: CDR1 DFQATT, CDR2 SNEGSKA (reference sequence). V was trimmed by 0 bases and J by 12 bases, leaving 6 bases between them. In DNA form, the CDR3 reads TGCAGTGCTAGAGATGACAGTCAGTACTTC. As protein: CSARDDSQYF.

This chain joins TRBV28 and TRBJ1-2, with unresolved D. V was pared by 6 bases and J by 4 bases, with 12 bases between. CDR3 length: 13 amino acids. Germline-derived CDR1 and CDR2 are MDHEN and SYDVKM. CDR3 sequence reads: CASREEPGYGYTF. The DNA of the CDR3 is TGTGCCAGCAGGGAAGAGCCTGGCTATGGCTACACCTTC.

This clonotype was observed a few times. This chain joins TRBV28 and TRBJ2-5; 10 bases are shared with TRBD2. Germline V gene lookup returns CDR1 MDHEN and CDR2 SYDVKM. Trimming removed 5 bases from V and 3 bases from J; junction bases left unmatched: 9. The CDR3 contains 16 residues. The CDR3 sequence is CASSPTSGASEETQYF. CDR3 in DNA: TGTGCCAGCAGTCCAACTAGCGGGGCCTCGGAAGAGACCCAGTACTTC.

With respect to this clonotype: An end of the junction differs from the germline gene, which may be a read error. The J gene is TRBJ2-3, the V gene TRBV5-1, with 8 positions matching TRBD2. In germline, CDR1 is SGHRS, CDR2 YFSETQ. The CDR3 contains 15 residues. CDR3 amino acids: CASGTRGANTDTRYF. The CDR3 coding sequence is TGCGCCAGCGGAACGCGGGGGGCAAACACAGATACGCGGTATTTT. The full variable domain, completed using reference TRBV5-1 and TRBJ2-3, is KAGVTQTPRYLIKTRGQQVTLSCSPISGHRSVSWYQQTPGQGLQFLFEYFSETQRNKGNFPGRFSGRQFSNSRSEMNVSTLELGDSALYLCASGTRGANTDTRYFGPGTRLTVL.

The CDR3 sequence is CASSFPGGVTEAFF. The CDR3 DNA sequence: TGTGCCAGCAGTTTCCCGGGGGGGGTCACTGAAGCTTTCTTT. The V and J genes are TRBV28 and TRBJ1-1, with D possibly being TRBD1 (5 bases). From germline, CDR1 is MDHEN and CDR2 SYDVKM. The CDR3 has 14 residues. Deletions cut 3 bases from V and 4 bases from J, with 12 bases between.

The rearrangement links TRBV7-3 to TRBJ2-5; 11 bases are a match to TRBD2. Trimming removed 5 bases from V and 4 bases from J; junction bases left unmatched: 6. Germline V gene lookup returns CDR1 SGHTA and CDR2 FQGTGA. The CDR3 consists of 15 residues. CDR3 sequence: CASSRTSGGRETQYF. CDR3 coding DNA: TGTGCCAGCAGCAGAACTAGCGGGGGCCGAGAGACCCAGTACTTC. Full variable domain (outside the CDR3, taken from reference TRBV7-3 and TRBJ2-5): GAGVSQTPSNKVTEKGKYVELRCDPISGHTALYWYRQSLGQGPEFLIYFQGTGAADDSGLPNDRFFAVRPEGSVSTLKIQRTERGDSAVYLCASSRTSGGRETQYFGPGTRLLVL.

V is TRBV28 and J is TRBJ1-2, with TRBD1 identical over 7 bases. CDR3 length equals 15 residues. CDR1 MDHEN and CDR2 SYDVKM come from the germline V gene. V trimming: 5 bases; J trimming: 4 bases; junction bases outside the gene matches: 10. The DNA of the CDR3 is TGTGCCAGCAGTATCCCACAGGGGAAACTCTATGGCTACACCTTC. Protein: CASSIPQGKLYGYTF.

In this sample, this clonotype turned up many times. V gene TRBV7-2 combines with J gene TRBJ2-5; 8 nucleotides align to TRBD2. This CDR3 is 16 amino acids long. From germline, CDR1 is SGHTA and CDR2 FQGNSA. V lost 7 bases, J lost 2 bases, and 12 bases stayed unmatched. The CDR3 nucleotides read TGTGCCAGCACAAGGGCGGGTAGCGGGGCACAAGAGACCCAGTACTTC. Translated, it gives CASTRAGSGAQETQYF.

The chain links TRBV20-1 to TRBJ1-1; 9 bases agree with TRBD1. Trimming cost V 5 bases and J 4 bases; bases outside gene matches: 2. The germline V gene has CDR1 DFQATT and CDR2 SNEGSKA (reference sequence). The CDR3 sequence is 12 residues long. CDR3 sequence reads: CSAHRGPTEAFF. CDR3 DNA: TGCAGTGCTCACAGGGGGCCCACTGAAGCTTTCTTT.

This clonotype was observed a few times. The chain couples TRBV20-1 to TRBJ2-1, with 12 positions matching TRBD2. The germline V gene encodes CDR1 DFQATT and CDR2 SNEGSKA (reference sequence). V shed 2 bases, J shed 12 bases, and the junction held 2 bases outside the gene matches. The CDR3 has 12 residues. This CDR3 is CSARLAGGPQFF. The DNA of the CDR3 is TGCAGTGCTAGACTAGCGGGGGGGCCGCAGTTCTTC.

There are a few counts of this clonotype. The chain uses TRBV7-3 and TRBJ2-2; the D is unclear. The CDR3 covers 12 residues. CDR1 is SGHTA, CDR2 FQGTGA, per germline. V was clipped by 3 bases and J by 5 bases, with 4 bases between them. DNA of the CDR3: TGTGCCAGCAGCTTCAAGACCGGGGAGCTGTTTTTT. Protein sequence: CASSFKTGELFF.

Only a few counts were recorded for this clonotype. The J gene is TRBJ1-2, the V gene TRBV29-1; the match to TRBD1 covers 10 bases. In germline, CDR1 is SQVTM, CDR2 ANQGSEA. With V trimmed by 6 bases and J by 6 bases, 7 bases remained unmatched. This CDR3 has 13 amino acids. CDR3 bases: TGCAGCGTCACGGCGGACAGGGGGAATGGCTACACCTTC. Protein: CSVTADRGNGYTF.

The CDR3 protein is CASSQEGRLQETQYF. The CDR3 region has the DNA TGCGCCAGCAGCCAAGAGGGCAGGCTTCAAGAGACCCAGTACTTC. V is TRBV4-1 and J is TRBJ2-5, with no clear D. V was cut by 0 bases and J by 2 bases, with 10 bases left in between. Germline CDR1 MGHRA, CDR2 YSYEKL. The CDR3 is 15 amino acids.

The V and J genes are TRBV5-1 and TRBJ2-7, with D maybe TRBD1 (5 bases). Trimming cost V 4 bases and J 3 bases, with 17 bases left between them. The CDR3 totals 15 residues. The germline V gene encodes CDR1 SGHRS and CDR2 YFSETQ. CDR3 coding DNA: TGCGCCAGCAGCGACCTTGGCCAGGGTATCTACGAGCAGTACTTC. This translates into CASSDLGQGIYEQYF.

This clonotype was seen many times. The junction differs from germline at one of its ends, possibly a read error. The chain links TRBV5-1 to TRBJ1-1; unclear D gene. Germline V gene lookup returns CDR1 SGHRS and CDR2 YFSETQ. The CDR3 spans 13 residues. CDR3 protein: CASSLVLNTEAFF. In DNA form, the CDR3 reads TGTGCCAGCAGCCTAGTCCTTAACACTGAAGCTTTCTTT.

The chain carries TRBV15 and TRBJ1-5; perhaps TRBD1 as D (5 bases). The germline V and J ends were trimmed by 0 bases and 0 bases, with 9 bases remaining between them. This CDR3 region has 16 residues. The germline V gene encodes CDR1 LNHNV and CDR2 YYDKDF (reference sequence). The CDR3 is CATSRETGNSNQPQHF. The CDR3 DNA sequence: TGTGCCACCAGCAGAGAAACAGGTAATAGCAATCAGCCCCAGCATTTT.

This clonotype was observed a handful of times. The genes are TRBV14 and TRBJ1-1; no clear D. CDR1 is SGHDN and CDR2 is FVKESK in the germline V gene. V gave up 1 base and J gave up 4 bases, with 10 bases separating them. The CDR3 has 14 amino acids. The CDR3 protein is CASSQVEGRTEAFF. For the CDR3, the DNA is TGTGCCAGCAGCCAAGTCGAGGGCCGCACTGAAGCTTTCTTT. The full variable domain, rest sourced from reference TRBV14 and TRBJ1-1, is EAGVTQFPSHSVIEKGQTVTLRCDPISGHDNLYWYRRVMGKEIKFLLHFVKESKQDESGMPNNRFLAERTGGTYSTLKVQPAELEDSGVYFCASSQVEGRTEAFFGQGTRLTVV.

Many counts were recorded for this clonotype. V gene TRBV28 combines with J gene TRBJ2-7; D remains unclear. CDR3 length: 13 residues. Trimming stripped 7 bases from V and 4 bases from J, with 14 bases between. Per germline, CDR1 MDHEN and CDR2 SYDVKM. As DNA, the CDR3 is TGTGCCAGCACGTCCGCAAACCCTTACGAGCAGTACTTC. Translated, it gives CASTSANPYEQYF.

This clonotype was picked up a small number of times. A much bigger clone sits one base away, suggesting this may be a read error. The rearrangement uses TRBV7-2 and TRBJ2-7; TRBD1 matches at 8 bases. This CDR3 comprises 14 residues. The V and J ends lost 4 bases and 3 bases, in that order; junction bases with no gene match: 5. Germline V gene data show CDR1 as SGHTA and CDR2 as FQGNSA. The CDR3 is CASSWGQVYYEQYF. The DNA for the CDR3 is TGTGCCAGCAGCTGGGGACAGGTCTACTACGAGCAGTACTTC. Looking up the rest from reference TRBV7-2 and TRBJ2-7 gives the full variable domain: GAGVSQSPSNKVTEKGKDVELRCDPISGHTALYWYRQSLGQGLEFLIYFQGNSAPDKSGLPSDRFSAERTGGSVSTLTIQRTQQEDSAVYLCASSWGQVYYEQYFGPGTRLTVT.

Many counts were recorded for this clonotype. This chain uses TRBV2 with TRBJ2-5; a possible D gene is TRBD2 (6 bases). Germline assignment: CDR1 SNHLY and CDR2 FYNNEI. This CDR3 is 15 amino acids long. V was pared by 5 bases and J by 1 base, with 14 bases between. Here the CDR3 DNA reads TGTGCCAGCAGTACCACGGGAGCCTCCCAAGAGACCCAGTACTTC. Its translation: CASSTTGASQETQYF.

This sequence joins TRBV20-1 and TRBJ1-5; the match to TRBD1 covers 8 bases. The V gene's germline CDR1 is DFQATT and CDR2 SNEGSKA (reference sequence). The junction had 22 bases not matched to a gene; V was cut back by 2 bases and J by 10 bases. This CDR3 spans 18 amino acids. The CDR3 sequence: CSARSGTGVSRISSPQHF. In nucleotides, the CDR3 is TGCAGTGCTAGATCCGGGACAGGCGTTTCCCGGATCAGCAGTCCCCAGCATTTT.

As regards this clonotype: A much larger clone differs by one base, so this may be a read error. No conserved phenylalanine or tryptophan ends this CDR3, so it is likely a read error. The genes are TRBV28 and TRBJ1-2, with a tentative D call TRBD1 (6 bases). This CDR3 comprises 15 residues. The ends were cut back, 5 bases at V and 2 bases at J, with 15 bases in the middle. Germline loops: CDR1 MDHEN, CDR2 SYDVKM. The CDR3 sequence is CASSPDAGTNYGYTY. The CDR3 region has the DNA TGTGCCAGCAGTCCAGACGCAGGGACAAACTATGGCTACACCTAC.

This chain connects TRBV7-2 to TRBJ2-7; 9 bases agree with TRBD1. There are 15 residues in the CDR3. With 2 bases clipped from V and 6 bases from J, the junction kept 8 bases outside the gene matches. Per the germline V gene, CDR1 is SGHTA and CDR2 is FQGNSA. CDR3 in DNA: TGTGCCAGCAGCTTACCGGGACAGGGAGCCTCCGAGCAGTACTTC. This encodes CASSLPGQGASEQYF.

With regard to this clonotype: This sequence may be a read error, since a much larger clone differs from it by one base. This sequence joins TRBV12-3 or TRBV12-4 and TRBJ2-3; a weak D match, TRBD2 (5 bases). The CDR3 has 15 residues. V was clipped by 0 bases and J by 4 bases, with 11 bases between them. For the CDR3, the DNA is TGTGCCAGCAGTTTAGCGGGAGAGAGCGCAGATACGCAGTATTTT. Translation gives CASSLAGESADTQYF.

Concerning this clonotype: The junction shows a germline mismatch at one end, possibly a read error. The gene calls are TRBV4-3 and TRBJ2-7; the match to TRBD2 covers 9 bases. The V gene's germline CDR1 is LGHNA and CDR2 YSLEER. This CDR3 contains 17 residues. The CDR3 loop is CVSSPGTSRASSYEQYF. DNA for the CDR3: TGCGTCAGCAGCCCTGGGACTAGCAGAGCTAGCTCCTACGAGCAGTACTTC.

This chain uses TRBV29-1 with TRBJ2-3; D is possibly TRBD1 or TRBD2 (6 bases each). Trimming took off 2 bases at V and 3 bases at J, with 12 bases between the two ends. This CDR3 has 14 amino acids. Per the germline V gene, CDR1 is SQVTM and CDR2 is ANQGSEA. DNA for the CDR3: TGCAGCGTTGAACGGGGGCTGGGGACAGATACGCAGTATTTT. Translating it yields CSVERGLGTDTQYF.

This clonotype was detected only a few times. The rearrangement joins TRBV4-1 to TRBJ1-2; D call uncertain. The CDR3 is made up of 18 amino acids. The V gene's germline CDR1 is MGHRA and CDR2 YSYEKL. The V end was cut by 0 bases, the J end by 0 bases, with 17 bases between. This CDR3 is CASSQDSTVSRANYGYTF. As DNA, the CDR3 is TGCGCCAGCAGCCAAGATTCGACGGTCAGTAGAGCTAACTATGGCTACACCTTC.

This chain uses TRBV5-1 with TRBJ2-1; D possibly uses TRBD1 or TRBD2 (5 bases each). Trimming removed 3 bases from V and 9 bases from J, with 19 bases in between. CDR3 length: 15 amino acids. Germline V gives CDR1 SGHRS, CDR2 YFSETQ. The CDR3 bases are TGCGCCAGCAGCTCCGGTGACGGGGAGAGGGGTGAGCAGTTCTTC. Its protein is CASSSGDGERGEQFF.